This T cell receptor beta chain originates from a study of T cells in localized non-small cell lung cancer. Study-level results: Sequencing was limited to one tumor region, leaving the possibility of heterogeneity open.

Only in-frame clones appear in the TCRdb table, and some are missing; sequencing was by immunoSEQ multiplex PCR. In the table there are about 13,000 clones, 84% of which are singletons. V shed 3 bases, J shed 7 bases, and the junction held 8 bases outside the gene matches. CDR3 size: 15 residues. Germline V gives CDR1 SGHRS, CDR2 YFSETQ. As for this clone: Its antigen remains unidentified.

Sequencing used peripheral blood, obtained before any cancer treatment. The V call is TRBV5-1, the J call TRBJ2-1; 9 nucleotides line up with TRBD2. The receptor was isolated from a male donor older than 55 with stage I squamous cell lung carcinoma. CDR3 sequence: CASSSGTSKGNEQFF. CDR3 in DNA: TGCGCCAGCAGCTCCGGGACTAGCAAGGGGAATGAGCAGTTCTTC. Complete variable domain (other parts from reference TRBV5-1 and TRBJ2-1): KAGVTQTPRYLIKTRGQQVTLSCSPISGHRSVSWYQQTPGQGLQFLFEYFSETQRNKGNFPGRFSGRQFSNSRSEMNVSTLELGDSALYLCASSSGTSKGNEQFFGPGTRLTVL.